The TCR beta chain under discussion was sequenced for a study of identical twins. The study's findings and limits: Insertions were reduced in abundant cord blood beta clonotypes but not in memory repertoires. Twin pairs had excess sharing that was weaker in beta out-of-frame sequences.

The table lists this clonotype with many counts. Its antigen is not identified. With 5 bases removed from V and 4 bases from J, the gap between germline ends came to 23 bases. The CDR3 runs to 17 residues. All of the donors were Caucasians in good health. A single record per CDR3 protein comes from TCRdb applying MiXCR to the 5' RACE reads. The sample lists approximately 220,000 distinct CDR3 sequences, 6% to 8% occurring once. These data also featured in a second study, about yellow fever vaccine responses in identical twins.

The clonotype originates from a woman aged 18-30 years in good health. The rearrangement joins TRBV12-3 or TRBV12-4 to TRBJ1-2; weak D call: TRBD1 (5 bases). Input material: CD8+ T cells sorted from blood. In DNA, the CDR3 is TGTGCCAGCAGTCGAGGGGTGGTTCCCCTCGTCTTCTATGGCTACACCTTC. Its translation is CASSRGVVPLVFYGYTF.